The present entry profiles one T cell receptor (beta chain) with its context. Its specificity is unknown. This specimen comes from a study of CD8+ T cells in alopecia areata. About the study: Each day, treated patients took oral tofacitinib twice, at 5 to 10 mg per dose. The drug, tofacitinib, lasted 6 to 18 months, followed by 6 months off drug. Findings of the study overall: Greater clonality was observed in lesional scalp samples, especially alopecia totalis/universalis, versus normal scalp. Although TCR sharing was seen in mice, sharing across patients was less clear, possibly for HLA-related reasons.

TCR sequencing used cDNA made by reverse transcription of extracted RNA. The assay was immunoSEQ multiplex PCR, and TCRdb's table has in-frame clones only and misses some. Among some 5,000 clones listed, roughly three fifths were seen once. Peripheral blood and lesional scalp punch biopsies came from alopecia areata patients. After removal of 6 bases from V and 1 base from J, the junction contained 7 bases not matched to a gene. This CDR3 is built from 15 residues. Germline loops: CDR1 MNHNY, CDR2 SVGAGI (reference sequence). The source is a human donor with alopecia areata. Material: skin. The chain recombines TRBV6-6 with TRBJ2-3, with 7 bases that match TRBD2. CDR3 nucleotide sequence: TGTGCCAGCAGGAGCAGCGGGATAGGCACAGATACGCAGTATTTT. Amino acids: CASRSSGIGTDTQYF.